A few counts support the clone carrying this T cell receptor beta chain. The target antigen is unknown. The record originates from a study of spatial heterogeneity in lung cancer. Study overall: The donor population consisted of some 72 patients with untreated, early-stage non-small cell lung cancer. After resection, follow-up PBMC samples were sequenced when available, at a median of approximately 2 years later. As counted in raw reads, each unique TCR and UMI combination appeared more than ten times on average.

Study-level results: TCRs found ubiquitously expanded in tumor appeared in blood more at resection than at follow-up.

Time point: blood at routine non-recurrence follow-up after resection. Whole RNA, which was extracted from tumor, nontumor lung tissue or frozen PBMC, was sequenced without any cell sorting. TCRdb used MiXCR to reprocess the 5' RACE reads, holding one entry per CDR3 protein. This table holds around 110,000 distinct CDR3 sequences, approximately 12% found once. Germline V gene data show CDR1 as SGHRS and CDR2 as YFSETQ. The CDR3 consists of 15 residues. Trimming took 4 bases from V and 6 from J, leaving 17 bases between them. The input for sequencing was PBMCs, taken at follow-up. The receptor was derived from a male donor with early-stage non-small cell lung cancer. The rearrangement uses TRBV5-1 and TRBJ1-5; a possible D gene is TRBD1 (6 bases). The CDR3 DNA reads TGCGCCAGCAGCCGGGAGGGGGGCGCACCTCAGCCCCAGCATTTT. Translated: CASSREGGAPQPQHF.